The rows below give T cell receptor beta chains drawn from one sample of a study of T cell repertoires in ileal Crohn's disease. The protocol was immunoSEQ multiplex PCR, while the TCRdb copy is restricted to in-frame clones and leaves out a portion. The data contain approximately 5,400 clones, 69% of them singletons. The specimen sequenced was ileal tissue. These receptors originate from an adult with Crohn's disease. CDR3s include the opening cysteine and the closing phenylalanine or tryptophan. A D gene is named only where the DNA matches it firmly. Clone sizes are given selectively: once, few, many, or a class where the clone is expanded.

clone size: -; J gene: TRBJ1-5; D gene: TRBD1; V gene: TRBV19; CDR3 DNA: TGTGCCAGTACCCGGGACAGCGTTTATCAGCCCCAGCATTTT; CDR3 protein: CASTRDSVYQPQHF
clone size: -; J gene: TRBJ1-4; D gene: TRBD1; V gene: TRBV28; CDR3 DNA: TGTGCCAGCAGTTCAACTCGGGACAGAATCGGGCTAACCTATGAAAAACTGTTTTTT; CDR3 protein: CASSSTRDRIGLTYEKLFF
clone size: once; J gene: TRBJ1-1; D gene: -; V gene: TRBV6-6; CDR3 DNA: TGTGCCAGCGAACCCCAGGACAGATACACTGAAGCTTTCTTT; CDR3 protein: CASEPQDRYTEAFF
clone size: few; J gene: TRBJ2-3; D gene: TRBD2; V gene: TRBV6-4; CDR3 DNA: TGTGCCAGCAGTGATCTAGCGGGGACCACAGATACGCAGTATTTT; CDR3 protein: CASSDLAGTTDTQYF
clone size: once; J gene: TRBJ1-1; D gene: -; V gene: TRBV10-3; CDR3 DNA: TGTGCCATCAGATCTAACGCTGAAGCTTTCTTT; CDR3 protein: CAIRSNAEAFF
clone size: medium-sized; J gene: TRBJ1-5; D gene: -; V gene: TRBV27; CDR3 DNA: TGTGCCAGCAGCCAAGGCCCGGGGAGCAATCAGCCCCAGCATTTT; CDR3 protein: CASSQGPGSNQPQHF
clone size: -; J gene: TRBJ2-2; D gene: TRBD2; V gene: TRBV7-6; CDR3 DNA: TGTGCCAGCAGCTCCGATACAGCCCCTAGCGGGGGGGCCGCCGGGGAGCTGTTTTTT; CDR3 protein: CASSSDTAPSGGAAGELFF
clone size: -; J gene: TRBJ1-2; D gene: TRBD1; V gene: TRBV6-1; CDR3 DNA: TGTGCCAGCAGTGCTGACAGGGACTATGGCTACACCTTC; CDR3 protein: CASSADRDYGYTF
clone size: few; J gene: TRBJ2-2; D gene: TRBD2; V gene: TRBV6-4; CDR3 DNA: TGTGCCAGCAGTGACGGGACTAGCACCGGGGAGCTGTTTTTT; CDR3 protein: CASSDGTSTGELFF
clone size: -; J gene: TRBJ2-2; D gene: TRBD1; V gene: TRBV5-4; CDR3 DNA: TGTGCCAGCAGCTCCGGGACAGGTAACACCGGGGAGCTGTTTTTT; CDR3 protein: CASSSGTGNTGELFF
clone size: -; J gene: TRBJ2-1; D gene: -; V gene: TRBV7-9; CDR3 DNA: TGTGCCAGCAGCGTAACCGAAAGAAGCCATGAGCAGTTCTTC; CDR3 protein: CASSVTERSHEQFF
clone size: -; J gene: TRBJ2-1; D gene: TRBD2; V gene: TRBV6-6; CDR3 DNA: TGTGCCAGCAGTTACGTGGCGGGAGGGCAGAGTGAGCAGTTCTTC; CDR3 protein: CASSYVAGGQSEQFF
clone size: few; J gene: TRBJ1-2; D gene: -; V gene: TRBV6-5; CDR3 DNA: TGTGCCAGCAGCCCAGGGGCCGGCTACACCTTC; CDR3 protein: CASSPGAGYTF
clone size: few; J gene: TRBJ2-7; D gene: -; V gene: TRBV18; CDR3 DNA: TGTGCCAGCTCACCCTCTAGGATTGGCTCCTACGAGCAGTACTTC; CDR3 protein: CASSPSRIGSYEQYF
clone size: few; J gene: TRBJ1-3; D gene: -; V gene: TRBV9; CDR3 DNA: TGTGCCAGCAGCCCACAGAGCTCTGGAAACACCATATATTTT; CDR3 protein: CASSPQSSGNTIYF
clone size: -; J gene: TRBJ2-3; D gene: -; V gene: TRBV5-1; CDR3 DNA: TGCGCCAGCAGCTTGGCCACCGGGGTGACAGATACGCAGTATTTT; CDR3 protein: CASSLATGVTDTQYF
clone size: -; J gene: TRBJ2-1; D gene: -; V gene: TRBV19; CDR3 DNA: TGTGCCAGTAGTGGTGAGTACAATGAGCAGTTCTTC; CDR3 protein: CASSGEYNEQFF
clone size: few; J gene: TRBJ1-2; D gene: -; V gene: TRBV7-3; CDR3 DNA: TGTGCCAGCAGCTTAGTTGACTATGGTGGCTACACCTTC; CDR3 protein: CASSLVDYGGYTF
clone size: -; J gene: TRBJ1-2; D gene: -; V gene: TRBV6-5; CDR3 DNA: TGTGCCAGCAGTTCCCAGCGTAGGTGGGGCGGCTATGGCTACACCTTC; CDR3 protein: CASSSQRRWGGYGYTF
clone size: -; J gene: TRBJ2-2; D gene: -; V gene: TRBV7-6; CDR3 DNA: TGTGCCAGCAGCTTAAACAAACACACCGGGGAGCTGTTTTTT; CDR3 protein: CASSLNKHTGELFF
clone size: -; J gene: TRBJ2-1; D gene: -; V gene: TRBV6-5; CDR3 DNA: TGTGCCAGCAGTTACCGGGTAGATGAGCAGTTCTTC; CDR3 protein: CASSYRVDEQFF
clone size: -; J gene: TRBJ2-1; D gene: TRBD2; V gene: TRBV30; CDR3 DNA: TGTGCCTGGAGTGTTGGAGCGGGAGGTAGGGATGAGCAGTTCTTC; CDR3 protein: CAWSVGAGGRDEQFF
clone size: -; J gene: TRBJ1-1; D gene: -; V gene: TRBV5-4; CDR3 DNA: TGTGCCAGCAGCGGGGGGAGAGTGAACACTGAAGCTTTCTTT; CDR3 protein: CASSGGRVNTEAFF
clone size: -; J gene: TRBJ1-1; D gene: -; V gene: TRBV7-9; CDR3 DNA: TGTGCCAGCAGCTTATATCTGAACACTGAAGCTTTCTTT; CDR3 protein: CASSLYLNTEAFF
clone size: -; J gene: TRBJ2-7; D gene: TRBD1; V gene: TRBV30; CDR3 DNA: TGTGCCTGGAGGGGCTGGGACAGCTACGAGCAGTACTTC; CDR3 protein: CAWRGWDSYEQYF
clone size: -; J gene: TRBJ1-1; D gene: -; V gene: TRBV27; CDR3 DNA: TGTGCCAGCAGTTTAAACGGGTTCAACACTGAAGCTTTCTTT; CDR3 protein: CASSLNGFNTEAFF
clone size: -; J gene: TRBJ2-5; D gene: TRBD1; V gene: TRBV5-6; CDR3 DNA: TGTGCCAGCAGCTTGGGAAGTGGGACAGGGTCAAAGACCCAGTACTTC; CDR3 protein: CASSLGSGTGSKTQYF
clone size: -; J gene: TRBJ1-6; D gene: TRBD1; V gene: TRBV5-4; CDR3 DNA: TGTGCCAGCAGCAAAGGGACAGTCAGCTCCTATAATTCACCCCTCCACTTT; CDR3 protein: CASSKGTVSSYNSPLHF
clone size: -; J gene: TRBJ2-5; D gene: TRBD2; V gene: TRBV10-3; CDR3 DNA: TGTGCCATCAGTGAGTCGACGGGACTAGCGGGCCAAGAGACCCAGTACTTC; CDR3 protein: CAISESTGLAGQETQYF
clone size: -; J gene: TRBJ2-5; D gene: -; V gene: TRBV9; CDR3 DNA: TGTGCCAGCAGCGCGTCGGGGGAAGTGTGGGAGACCCAGTACTTC; CDR3 protein: CASSASGEVWETQYF
clone size: -; J gene: TRBJ1-6; D gene: -; V gene: TRBV7-2; CDR3 DNA: TGTGCCAGCAGCTTAGCCCCCGGGTCACCCCTCCACTTT; CDR3 protein: CASSLAPGSPLHF
clone size: once; J gene: TRBJ1-2; D gene: -; V gene: TRBV27; CDR3 DNA: TGTGCCAGCAGCTTCGGACACTCTGGTGGGCGCGGCTACACCTTC; CDR3 protein: CASSFGHSGGRGYTF
clone size: hyperexpanded; J gene: TRBJ2-1; D gene: TRBD2; V gene: TRBV19; CDR3 DNA: TGTGCCAGTAGTATTGGTAGCGGGGACTACAATGAGCAGTTCTTC; CDR3 protein: CASSIGSGDYNEQFF
clone size: -; J gene: TRBJ2-3; D gene: TRBD1; V gene: TRBV6-5; CDR3 DNA: TGTGCCAGCAGTTCCGGGACAGGGAGGAGTACGCAGTATTTT; CDR3 protein: CASSSGTGRSTQYF
clone size: few; J gene: TRBJ2-1; D gene: -; V gene: TRBV30; CDR3 DNA: TGTGCCTGGAGCGACAATTGGCGGCAGTTCTTC; CDR3 protein: CAWSDNWRQFF
clone size: -; J gene: TRBJ1-2; D gene: TRBD1; V gene: TRBV11-2; CDR3 DNA: TGTGCCAGCAGCTTAAGTCGGGACAGCACCTATGGCTACACCTTC; CDR3 protein: CASSLSRDSTYGYTF
clone size: -; J gene: TRBJ2-5; D gene: TRBD2; V gene: TRBV19; CDR3 DNA: TGTGCCAGTAGTCTAGCGGACCAAGAGACCCAGTACTTC; CDR3 protein: CASSLADQETQYF
clone size: few; J gene: TRBJ2-5; D gene: TRBD2; V gene: TRBV5-8; CDR3 DNA: TGTGCCAGCAGCTTGATGAGAGCGGGAGCAGAGACCCAGTACTTC; CDR3 protein: CASSLMRAGAETQYF
clone size: -; J gene: TRBJ1-2; D gene: -; V gene: TRBV6-5; CDR3 DNA: TGTGCCAGCAGGACTGACCGGGTGGGGAGCTATGGCTACACCTTC; CDR3 protein: CASRTDRVGSYGYTF
clone size: -; J gene: TRBJ1-2; D gene: -; V gene: TRBV7-9; CDR3 DNA: TGTGCCAGCAGCTCGGGTAACTATGGCTACACCTTC; CDR3 protein: CASSSGNYGYTF
clone size: -; J gene: TRBJ2-1; D gene: -; V gene: TRBV4-3; CDR3 DNA: TGCGCCAGCAGCAACCTCCATGGCATCTCCTACAATGAGCAGTTCTTC; CDR3 protein: CASSNLHGISYNEQFF
clone size: -; J gene: TRBJ1-2; D gene: TRBD1; V gene: TRBV5-1; CDR3 DNA: TGTGCCAGCAGCTTGGGTGCGGGACAGGGGATTAACTATGGCTACACCTTC; CDR3 protein: CASSLGAGQGINYGYTF
clone size: -; J gene: TRBJ2-5; D gene: TRBD1; V gene: TRBV7-9; CDR3 DNA: TGTGCCAGCAGCCTAGGGACAGGCGAGGAAGAGACCCAGTACTTC; CDR3 protein: CASSLGTGEEETQYF
clone size: -; J gene: TRBJ2-5; D gene: TRBD1; V gene: TRBV4-1; CDR3 DNA: TGCGCCAGCAGCCCCACAATGATTGGGACAGGCGTGCAAGAGACCCAGTACTTC; CDR3 protein: CASSPTMIGTGVQETQYF
clone size: -; J gene: TRBJ1-1; D gene: TRBD1; V gene: TRBV29-1; CDR3 DNA: TGCAGCGTTGAAAAGGGACAGCGGAACACTGAAGCTTTCTTT; CDR3 protein: CSVEKGQRNTEAFF
clone size: -; J gene: TRBJ2-6; D gene: -; V gene: TRBV29-1; CDR3 DNA: TGCAGCGTTGATCAGGAGGGGGGGGCCAACGTCCTGACTTTC; CDR3 protein: CSVDQEGGANVLTF
clone size: -; J gene: TRBJ2-2; D gene: -; V gene: TRBV6-4; CDR3 DNA: TGTGCCAGCACTGGGGACACGAACACCGGGGAGCTGTTTTTT; CDR3 protein: CASTGDTNTGELFF
clone size: -; J gene: TRBJ1-2; D gene: TRBD1; V gene: TRBV5-4; CDR3 DNA: TGTGCCAGCAGCTCGGGGACAGACTATGGCTACACCTTC; CDR3 protein: CASSSGTDYGYTF
clone size: -; J gene: TRBJ2-2; D gene: TRBD2; V gene: TRBV29-1; CDR3 DNA: TGCAGCGCCCTCAGCGGGGGGGCCGAGGGCGGGGAGCTGTTTTTT; CDR3 protein: CSALSGGAEGGELFF
clone size: -; J gene: TRBJ1-2; D gene: -; V gene: TRBV28; CDR3 DNA: TGTGCCAGCAGTGGGCGGGGGGGTGGTGGCTACACCTTC; CDR3 protein: CASSGRGGGGYTF
clone size: -; J gene: TRBJ1-5; D gene: -; V gene: TRBV5-1; CDR3 DNA: TGCGCCAGCAGCTTGGAGGGGGTAGGCAATCAGCCCCAGCATTTT; CDR3 protein: CASSLEGVGNQPQHF
clone size: -; J gene: TRBJ1-5; D gene: -; V gene: TRBV4-1; CDR3 DNA: TGCGCCAGCAGCCAAGGCTATGGCAATCAGCCCCAGCATTTT; CDR3 protein: CASSQGYGNQPQHF
clone size: -; J gene: TRBJ1-1; D gene: -; V gene: TRBV18; CDR3 DNA: TGTGCCAGCTCACCGGAGCTGAACACTGAAGCTTTCTTT; CDR3 protein: CASSPELNTEAFF